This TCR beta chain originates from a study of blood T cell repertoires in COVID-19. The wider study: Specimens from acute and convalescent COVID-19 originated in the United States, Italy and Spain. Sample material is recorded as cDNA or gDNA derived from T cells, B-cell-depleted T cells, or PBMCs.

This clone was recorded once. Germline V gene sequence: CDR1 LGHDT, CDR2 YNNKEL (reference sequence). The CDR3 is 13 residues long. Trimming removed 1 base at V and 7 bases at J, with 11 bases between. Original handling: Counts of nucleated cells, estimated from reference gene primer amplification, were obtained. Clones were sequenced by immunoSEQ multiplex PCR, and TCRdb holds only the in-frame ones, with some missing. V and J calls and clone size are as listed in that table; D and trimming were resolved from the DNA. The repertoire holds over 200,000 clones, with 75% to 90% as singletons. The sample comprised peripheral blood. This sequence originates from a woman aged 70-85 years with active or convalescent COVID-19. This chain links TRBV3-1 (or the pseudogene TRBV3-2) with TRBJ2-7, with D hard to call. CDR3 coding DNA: TGTGCCAGCAGCCAAGTCGGATTGAGGGAGCAGTACTTC. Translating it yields CASSQVGLREQYF.